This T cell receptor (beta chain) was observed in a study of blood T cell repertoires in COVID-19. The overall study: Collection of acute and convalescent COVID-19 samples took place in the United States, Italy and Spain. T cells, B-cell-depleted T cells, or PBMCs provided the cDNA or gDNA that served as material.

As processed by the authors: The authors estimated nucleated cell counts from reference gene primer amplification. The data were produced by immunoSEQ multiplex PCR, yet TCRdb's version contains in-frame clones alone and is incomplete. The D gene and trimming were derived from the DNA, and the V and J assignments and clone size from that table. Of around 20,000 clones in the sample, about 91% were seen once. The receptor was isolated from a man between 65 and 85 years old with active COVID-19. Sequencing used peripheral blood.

CDR3: CASIEDRVGTEAFF. DNA for the CDR3: TGTGCCAGTATAGAAGACAGGGTGGGCACTGAAGCTTTCTTT. The J gene is TRBJ1-1, the V gene TRBV19, with TRBD1 identical over 7 bases. Unmatched junction bases numbered 9, after V lost 7 bases and J lost 4 bases. CDR1 and CDR2 from the germline V gene are LNHDA and SQIVND (reference sequence). The CDR3 consists of 14 residues.